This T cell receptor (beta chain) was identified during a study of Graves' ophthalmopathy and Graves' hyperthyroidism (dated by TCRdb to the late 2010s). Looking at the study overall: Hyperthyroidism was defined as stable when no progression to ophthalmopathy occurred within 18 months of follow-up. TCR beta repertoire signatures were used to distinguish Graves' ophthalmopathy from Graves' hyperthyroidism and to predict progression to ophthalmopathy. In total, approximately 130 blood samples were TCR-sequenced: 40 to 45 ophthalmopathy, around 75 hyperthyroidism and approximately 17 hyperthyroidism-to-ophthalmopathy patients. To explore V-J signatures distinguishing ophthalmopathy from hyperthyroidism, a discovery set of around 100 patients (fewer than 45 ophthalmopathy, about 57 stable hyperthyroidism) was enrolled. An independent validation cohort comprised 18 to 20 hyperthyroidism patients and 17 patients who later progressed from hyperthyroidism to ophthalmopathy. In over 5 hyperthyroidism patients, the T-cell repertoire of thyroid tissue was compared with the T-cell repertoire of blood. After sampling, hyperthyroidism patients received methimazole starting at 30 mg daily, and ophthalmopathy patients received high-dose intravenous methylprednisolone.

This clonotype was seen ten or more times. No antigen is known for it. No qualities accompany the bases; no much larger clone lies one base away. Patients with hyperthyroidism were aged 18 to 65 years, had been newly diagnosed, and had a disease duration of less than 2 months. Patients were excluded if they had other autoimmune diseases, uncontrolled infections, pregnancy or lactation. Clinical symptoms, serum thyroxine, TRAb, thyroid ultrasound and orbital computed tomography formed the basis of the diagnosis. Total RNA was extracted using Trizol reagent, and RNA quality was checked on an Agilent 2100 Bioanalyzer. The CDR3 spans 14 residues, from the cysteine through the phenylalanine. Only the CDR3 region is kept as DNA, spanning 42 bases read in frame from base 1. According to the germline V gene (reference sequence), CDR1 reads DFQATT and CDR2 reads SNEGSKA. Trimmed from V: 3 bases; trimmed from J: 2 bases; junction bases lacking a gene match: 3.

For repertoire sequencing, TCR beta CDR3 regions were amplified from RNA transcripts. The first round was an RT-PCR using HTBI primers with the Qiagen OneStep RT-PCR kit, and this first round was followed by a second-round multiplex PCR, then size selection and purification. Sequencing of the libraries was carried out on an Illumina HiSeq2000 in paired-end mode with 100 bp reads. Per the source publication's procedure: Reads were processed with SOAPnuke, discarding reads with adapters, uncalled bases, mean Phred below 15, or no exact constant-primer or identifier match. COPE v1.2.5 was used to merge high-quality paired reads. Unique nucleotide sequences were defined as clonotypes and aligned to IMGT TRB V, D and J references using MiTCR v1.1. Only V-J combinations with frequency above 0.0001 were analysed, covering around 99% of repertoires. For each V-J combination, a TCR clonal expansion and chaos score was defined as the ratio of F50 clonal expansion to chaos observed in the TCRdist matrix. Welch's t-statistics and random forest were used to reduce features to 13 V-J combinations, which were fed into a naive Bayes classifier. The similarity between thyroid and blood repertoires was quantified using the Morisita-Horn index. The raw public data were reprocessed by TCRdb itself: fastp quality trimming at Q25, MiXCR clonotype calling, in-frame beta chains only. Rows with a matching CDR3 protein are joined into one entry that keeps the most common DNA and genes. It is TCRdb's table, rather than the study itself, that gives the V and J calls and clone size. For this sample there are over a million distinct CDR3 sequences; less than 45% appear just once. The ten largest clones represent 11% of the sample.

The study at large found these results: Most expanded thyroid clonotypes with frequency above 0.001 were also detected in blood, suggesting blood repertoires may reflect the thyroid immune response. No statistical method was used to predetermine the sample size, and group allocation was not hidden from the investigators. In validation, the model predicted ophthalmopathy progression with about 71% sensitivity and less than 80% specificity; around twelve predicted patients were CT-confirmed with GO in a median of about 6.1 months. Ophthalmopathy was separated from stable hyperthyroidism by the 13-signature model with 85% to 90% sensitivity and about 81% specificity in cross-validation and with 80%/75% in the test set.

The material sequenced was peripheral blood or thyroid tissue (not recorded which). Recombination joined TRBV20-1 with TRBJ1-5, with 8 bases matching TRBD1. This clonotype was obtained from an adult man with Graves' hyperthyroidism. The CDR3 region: CSAREQGGNQPQHF. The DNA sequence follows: TGCAGTGCTAGGGAACAGGGGGGCAATCAGCCCCAGCATTTT.